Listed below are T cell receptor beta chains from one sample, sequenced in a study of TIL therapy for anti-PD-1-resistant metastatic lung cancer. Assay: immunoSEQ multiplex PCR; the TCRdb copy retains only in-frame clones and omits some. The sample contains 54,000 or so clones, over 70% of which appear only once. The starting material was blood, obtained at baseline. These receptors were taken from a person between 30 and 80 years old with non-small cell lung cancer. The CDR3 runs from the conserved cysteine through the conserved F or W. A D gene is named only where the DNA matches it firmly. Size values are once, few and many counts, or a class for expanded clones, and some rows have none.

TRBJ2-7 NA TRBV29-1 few CSVETSEQYF TGCAGCGTTGAAACAAGCGAGCAGTACTTC
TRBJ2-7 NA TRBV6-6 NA CASSYGSRGGEQYF TGTGCCAGCAGTTACGGCTCGCGGGGAGGTGAGCAGTACTTC
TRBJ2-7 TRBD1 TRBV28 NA CASSPTGTGELEQYF TGTGCCAGCAGCCCTACCGGGACAGGGGAACTCGAGCAGTACTTC
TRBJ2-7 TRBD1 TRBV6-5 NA CASRGRDRAYEQYF TGTGCCAGCAGGGGCCGGGACAGGGCCTACGAGCAGTACTTC
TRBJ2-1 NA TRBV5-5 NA CASSLGTLSSSYNEQFF TGTGCCAGCAGCTTGGGAACCCTTTCGAGCTCCTACAATGAGCAGTTCTTC
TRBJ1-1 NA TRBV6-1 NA CASSYREGDPEAFF TGTGCCAGCAGCTACAGGGAGGGGGATCCTGAAGCTTTCTTT
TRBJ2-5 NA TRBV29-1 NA CSGGGEETQYF TGCAGCGGGGGTGGGGAGGAGACCCAGTACTTC
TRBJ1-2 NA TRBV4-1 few CASSQNLYRDNYGYTF TGCGCCAGCAGCCAAAATTTGTACAGAGATAACTATGGCTACACCTTC
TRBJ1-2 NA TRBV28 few CASSGGQYGYTF TGTGCCAGCAGCGGAGGACAGTATGGCTACACCTTC
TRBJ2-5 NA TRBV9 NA CASSVGHQETQYF TGTGCCAGCAGCGTAGGACACCAAGAGACCCAGTACTTC
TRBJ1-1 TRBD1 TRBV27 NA CASSLSVQGAVRAFF TGTGCCAGCAGTTTAAGCGTACAGGGGGCCGTGCGGGCTTTCTTT
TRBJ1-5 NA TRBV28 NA CASLRTALSNQPQHF TGTGCCAGCCTTAGGACAGCACTAAGCAATCAGCCCCAGCATTTT
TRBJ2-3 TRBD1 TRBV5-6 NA CASSNSDRDTDTQYF TGTGCCAGCAGCAACTCCGACAGGGACACAGATACGCAGTATTTT
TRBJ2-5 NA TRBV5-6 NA CASSLEGGWETQYF TGTGCCAGCAGCTTGGAGGGTGGGTGGGAGACCCAGTACTTC
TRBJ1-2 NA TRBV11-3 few CASSFEGSGRSYGYTF TGTGCCAGCAGCTTCGAAGGGTCCGGACGTTCCTATGGCTACACCTTC
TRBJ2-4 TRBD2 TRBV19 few CASSIEGLARGTGKNIQYF TGTGCCAGTAGTATAGAGGGACTAGCGAGAGGTACGGGCAAAAACATTCAGTACTTC
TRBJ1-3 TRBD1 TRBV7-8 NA CASSLEGTVSGNTIYF TGTGCCAGCAGCTTAGAAGGGACAGTCTCTGGAAACACCATATATTTT
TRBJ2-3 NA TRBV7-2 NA CASSLQTGVNTQYF TGTGCCAGCAGCTTACAGACGGGTGTAAATACGCAGTATTTT
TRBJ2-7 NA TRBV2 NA CASSEDRGWYEQYF TGTGCCAGCAGTGAAGACCGGGGGTGGTACGAGCAGTACTTC
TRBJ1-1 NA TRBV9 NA CASSVGLGVTEAFF TGTGCCAGCAGCGTAGGGCTGGGGGTCACTGAAGCTTTCTTT
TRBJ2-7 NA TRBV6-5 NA CASSYQWDLNSYEQYF TGTGCCAGCAGTTACCAGTGGGACTTGAACTCCTACGAGCAGTACTTC
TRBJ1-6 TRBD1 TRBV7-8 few CASSISDRGNSPLHF TGTGCCAGCAGCATCTCGGACAGGGGCAATTCACCCCTCCACTTT